The rows below give T cell receptor beta chains drawn from one sample of a study of PD-L1 blockade in urothelial cancer. Generated by immunoSEQ multiplex PCR, the TCRdb table keeps only in-frame clones and is missing some. Here the sample spans around 62,000 clones, about 88% being singletons. This specimen consisted of PBMCs, obtained around atezolizumab (anti-PD-L1) treatment. The receptors were gathered from a man in his fifties or sixties with urothelial cancer. CDR3s include the opening cysteine and the closing phenylalanine or tryptophan. Fields, in order: D gene, clone size, V gene, J gene, CDR3 protein, CDR3 DNA. The D gene is left open where the match is weak. Size is omitted from some rows. Given values are once, few, many or a class for expanded clones.

D gene: NA
clone size: NA
V gene: TRBV9
J gene: TRBJ2-3
CDR3 protein: CASSPGRNTQYF
CDR3 DNA: TGTGCCAGCAGCCCCGGGAGAAATACGCAGTATTTT

D gene: NA
clone size: NA
V gene: TRBV6-5
J gene: TRBJ2-3
CDR3 protein: CASAGTPLNTDTQYF
CDR3 DNA: TGTGCCAGCGCTGGGACTCCACTAAACACAGATACGCAGTATTTT

D gene: NA
clone size: NA
V gene: TRBV5-1
J gene: TRBJ1-1
CDR3 protein: CASSLLRGPGSEAFF
CDR3 DNA: TGCGCCAGCAGCTTGTTGCGGGGGCCAGGAAGTGAAGCTTTCTTT

D gene: TRBD1
clone size: NA
V gene: TRBV27
J gene: TRBJ2-7
CDR3 protein: CASSTRQGPYEQYF
CDR3 DNA: TGTGCCAGCAGTACACGACAGGGGCCCTACGAGCAGTACTTC

D gene: NA
clone size: NA
V gene: TRBV29-1
J gene: TRBJ2-7
CDR3 protein: CSVEVGLMVNEQYF
CDR3 DNA: TGCAGCGTTGAGGTTGGACTTATGGTAAACGAGCAGTACTTC

D gene: NA
clone size: NA
V gene: TRBV28
J gene: TRBJ1-5
CDR3 protein: CAIDSRPQPQHF
CDR3 DNA: TGTGCCATCGACAGTCGCCCTCAGCCCCAGCATTTT

D gene: NA
clone size: NA
V gene: TRBV19
J gene: TRBJ1-1
CDR3 protein: CASSSLQEIEAFF
CDR3 DNA: TGTGCCAGTAGTTCACTACAGGAGATTGAAGCTTTCTTT

D gene: TRBD1
clone size: few
V gene: TRBV11-3
J gene: TRBJ2-5
CDR3 protein: CASSPGQGRQETQYF
CDR3 DNA: TGTGCCAGCAGCCCGGGACAGGGGCGGCAAGAGACCCAGTACTTC

D gene: TRBD1
clone size: many
V gene: TRBV5-4
J gene: TRBJ2-7
CDR3 protein: CASSLGQGGEQYF
CDR3 DNA: TGTGCCAGCAGCCTAGGACAGGGCGGCGAGCAGTACTTC

D gene: TRBD1
clone size: NA
V gene: TRBV5-1
J gene: TRBJ1-3
CDR3 protein: CASSLAFGDRARNTIYF
CDR3 DNA: TGCGCCAGCAGCTTGGCTTTCGGGGACAGGGCTAGAAACACCATATATTTT

D gene: TRBD2
clone size: NA
V gene: TRBV5-4
J gene: TRBJ2-1
CDR3 protein: CASSLDGLAGYNEQFF
CDR3 DNA: TGTGCCAGCAGCTTGGATGGGCTAGCGGGGTACAATGAGCAGTTCTTC

D gene: TRBD1
clone size: NA
V gene: TRBV19
J gene: TRBJ2-7
CDR3 protein: CASSPLDRGLGEQYF
CDR3 DNA: TGTGCCAGTAGCCCCCTGGACAGGGGGTTAGGGGAGCAGTACTTC

D gene: NA
clone size: NA
V gene: TRBV19
J gene: TRBJ2-7
CDR3 protein: CASSMRRARGNEQYF
CDR3 DNA: TGTGCCAGTAGTATGAGAAGGGCACGGGGAAACGAGCAGTACTTC

D gene: NA
clone size: NA
V gene: TRBV7-2
J gene: TRBJ1-3
CDR3 protein: CASSPWAGSGNTIYF
CDR3 DNA: TGTGCCAGCAGCCCTTGGGCAGGGTCTGGAAACACCATATATTTT

D gene: TRBD1
clone size: NA
V gene: TRBV7-6
J gene: TRBJ1-5
CDR3 protein: CASSPSRGADSNQPQHF
CDR3 DNA: TGTGCCAGCAGCCCTTCCAGGGGGGCGGATAGCAATCAGCCCCAGCATTTT

D gene: NA
clone size: NA
V gene: TRBV7-3
J gene: TRBJ2-2
CDR3 protein: CASSLRNTGELFF
CDR3 DNA: TGTGCCAGCAGCTTACGGAACACCGGGGAGCTGTTTTTT

D gene: NA
clone size: NA
V gene: TRBV27
J gene: TRBJ2-1
CDR3 protein: CASSHGGATSYNEQFF
CDR3 DNA: TGTGCCAGCAGCCATGGCGGGGCAACGTCCTACAATGAGCAGTTCTTC

D gene: NA
clone size: NA
V gene: TRBV7-2
J gene: TRBJ2-7
CDR3 protein: CASSLGQGITYEQYF
CDR3 DNA: TGTGCCAGCAGCTTAGGGCAGGGTATCACCTACGAGCAGTACTTC

D gene: TRBD1
clone size: NA
V gene: TRBV29-1
J gene: TRBJ1-1
CDR3 protein: CSVTATGDTEAFF
CDR3 DNA: TGCAGCGTGACGGCGACAGGGGACACTGAAGCTTTCTTT